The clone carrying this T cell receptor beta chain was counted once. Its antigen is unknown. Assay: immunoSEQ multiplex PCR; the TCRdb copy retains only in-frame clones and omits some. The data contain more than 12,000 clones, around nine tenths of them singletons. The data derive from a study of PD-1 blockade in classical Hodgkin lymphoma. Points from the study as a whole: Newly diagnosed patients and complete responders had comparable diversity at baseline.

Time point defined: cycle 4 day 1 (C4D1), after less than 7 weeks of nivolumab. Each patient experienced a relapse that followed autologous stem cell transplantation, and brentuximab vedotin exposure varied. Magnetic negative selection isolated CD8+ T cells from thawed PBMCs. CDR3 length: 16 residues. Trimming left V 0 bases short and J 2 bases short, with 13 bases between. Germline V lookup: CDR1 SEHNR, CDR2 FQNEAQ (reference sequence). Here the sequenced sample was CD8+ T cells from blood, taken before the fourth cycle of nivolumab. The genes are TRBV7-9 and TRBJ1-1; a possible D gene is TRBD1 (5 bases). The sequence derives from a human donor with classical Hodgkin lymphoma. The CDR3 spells CASSLALYQGNTEAFF. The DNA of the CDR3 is TGTGCCAGCAGCTTAGCGCTCTATCAGGGAAACACTGAAGCTTTCTTT.